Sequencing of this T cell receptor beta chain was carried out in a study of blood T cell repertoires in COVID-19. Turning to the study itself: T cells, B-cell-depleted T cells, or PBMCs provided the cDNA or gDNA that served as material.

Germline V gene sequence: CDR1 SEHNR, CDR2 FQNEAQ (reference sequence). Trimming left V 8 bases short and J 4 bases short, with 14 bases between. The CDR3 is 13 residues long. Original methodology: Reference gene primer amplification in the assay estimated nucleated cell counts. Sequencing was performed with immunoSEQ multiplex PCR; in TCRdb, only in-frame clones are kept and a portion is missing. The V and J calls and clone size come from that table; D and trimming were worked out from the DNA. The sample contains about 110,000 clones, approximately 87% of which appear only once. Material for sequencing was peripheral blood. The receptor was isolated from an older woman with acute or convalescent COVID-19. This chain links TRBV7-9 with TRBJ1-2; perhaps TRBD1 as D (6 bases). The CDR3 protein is CASGPGVIYGYTF. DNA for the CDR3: TGTGCCAGCGGACCAGGGGTGATCTATGGCTACACCTTC.